This T cell receptor beta chain was identified during a study of blood T cell repertoires in COVID-19. Overall study context: Specimens from acute and convalescent COVID-19 originated in the United States, Italy and Spain. The analysed material was cDNA or gDNA that came from T cells, B-cell-depleted T cells, or PBMCs.

Germline V gene data show CDR1 as LGHDT and CDR2 as YNNKEL (reference sequence). The J segment lost 10 bases and the V segment lost 7 bases, leaving 10 bases of the junction unmatched. The CDR3 runs to 13 residues. In the authors' methods: Nucleated cell number was recorded as an estimate derived from reference gene primer amplification. TCRdb keeps only in-frame clones here, not all; method: immunoSEQ multiplex PCR. Clonal size and the V and J genes are those of that table, whereas D and trimming came from the DNA. The profile shows 100,000 to 130,000 clones, 65% to 80% of them singletons. The clonotype comes from a woman aged 35 to 49 with acute or convalescent COVID-19. Sequenced material: peripheral blood. The chain couples TRBV3-1 (or the pseudogene TRBV3-2) to TRBJ2-1; 7 bases align to TRBD2. The chain's CDR3 is CASNAGVAEEQFF. CDR3 nucleotides: TGTGCCAGCAATGCGGGGGTTGCAGAAGAGCAGTTCTTC.